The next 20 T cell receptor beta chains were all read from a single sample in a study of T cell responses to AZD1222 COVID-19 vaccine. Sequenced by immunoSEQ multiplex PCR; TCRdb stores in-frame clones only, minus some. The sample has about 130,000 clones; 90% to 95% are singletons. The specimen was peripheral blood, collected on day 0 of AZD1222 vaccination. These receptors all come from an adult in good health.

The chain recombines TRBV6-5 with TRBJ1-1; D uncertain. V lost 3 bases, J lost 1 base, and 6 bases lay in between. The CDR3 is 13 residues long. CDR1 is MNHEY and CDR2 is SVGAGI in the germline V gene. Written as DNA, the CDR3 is TGTGCCAGCAGTTATTTGGCGAACACTGAAGCTTTCTTT. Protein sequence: CASSYLANTEAFF.

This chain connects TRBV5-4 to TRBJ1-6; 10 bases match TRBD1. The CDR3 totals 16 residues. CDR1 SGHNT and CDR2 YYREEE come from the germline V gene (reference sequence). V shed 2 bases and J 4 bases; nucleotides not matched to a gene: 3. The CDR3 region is CASSFDRGLYNSPLHF. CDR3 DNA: TGTGCCAGCAGCTTCGACAGGGGGCTTTATAATTCACCCCTCCACTTT. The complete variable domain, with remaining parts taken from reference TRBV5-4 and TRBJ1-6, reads ETGVTQSPTHLIKTRGQQVTLRCSSQSGHNTVSWYQQALGQGPQFIFQYYREEENGRGNFPPRFSGLQFPNYSSELNVNALELDDSALYLCASSFDRGLYNSPLHFGNGTRLTVT.

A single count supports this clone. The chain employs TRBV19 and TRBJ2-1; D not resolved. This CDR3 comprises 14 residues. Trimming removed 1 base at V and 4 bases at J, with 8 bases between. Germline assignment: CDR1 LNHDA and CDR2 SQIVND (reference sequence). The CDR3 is CASSIGSRYNEQFF. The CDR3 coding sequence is TGTGCCAGTAGTATAGGAAGCAGGTACAATGAGCAGTTCTTC.

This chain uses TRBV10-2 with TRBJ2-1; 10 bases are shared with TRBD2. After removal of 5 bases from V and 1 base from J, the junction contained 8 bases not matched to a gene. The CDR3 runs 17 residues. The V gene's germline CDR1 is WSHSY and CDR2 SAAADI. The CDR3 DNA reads TGCGCCAGCAGTCGGATGGCTAGCGGGAGTTCCTACAATGAGCAGTTCTTC. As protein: CASSRMASGSSYNEQFF.

CDR3 protein: CASSLGPRDRGDYGYTF. CDR3 bases: TGTGCCAGCAGCTTAGGTCCTCGGGACAGGGGGGACTATGGCTACACCTTC. The chain recombines TRBV7-9 with TRBJ1-2; 11 bases are a match to TRBD1. Per the germline V gene, CDR1 is SEHNR and CDR2 is FQNEAQ (reference sequence). This CDR3 region has 17 residues. The trim removed 1 base at V and 3 bases at J, leaving 7 bases unmatched.

DNA for the CDR3: TGCGCCAGCAGCTTGCAGGGGGGAGCGGAGGAAAAACTGTTTTTT. It specifies CASSLQGGAEEKLFF. The V gene is TRBV5-1, the J gene TRBJ1-4; 7 bases map to TRBD1. After removal of 1 base from V and 8 bases from J, the junction contained 8 bases not matched to a gene. CDR3 length: 15 amino acids. Germline assignment: CDR1 SGHRS and CDR2 YFSETQ.

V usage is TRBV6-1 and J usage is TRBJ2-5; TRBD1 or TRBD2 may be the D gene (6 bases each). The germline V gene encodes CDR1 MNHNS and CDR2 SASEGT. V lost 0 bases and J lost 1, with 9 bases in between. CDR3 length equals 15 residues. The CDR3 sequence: CASSEAGGRQETQYF. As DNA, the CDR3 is TGTGCCAGCAGTGAAGCGGGGGGCCGCCAAGAGACCCAGTACTTC.

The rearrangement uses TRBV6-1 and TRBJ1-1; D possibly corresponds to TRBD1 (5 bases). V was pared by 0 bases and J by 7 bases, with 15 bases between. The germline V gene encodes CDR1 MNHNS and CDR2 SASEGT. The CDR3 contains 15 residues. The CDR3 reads CASSEARGWSGEAFF. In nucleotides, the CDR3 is TGTGCCAGCAGTGAAGCGAGGGGTTGGTCGGGTGAAGCTTTCTTT.

Here the CDR3 reads CASSLIRATSYNEQFF. CDR3 coding DNA: TGTGCCAGCAGCTTAATAAGGGCAACCTCCTACAATGAGCAGTTCTTC. The chain couples TRBV7-8 to TRBJ2-1; D is uncertain. The CDR3 has 16 residues. Germline V CDR1 and CDR2: SGHVS, FQNEAQ. Trimming took 2 bases from V and 0 from J, leaving 11 bases between them.

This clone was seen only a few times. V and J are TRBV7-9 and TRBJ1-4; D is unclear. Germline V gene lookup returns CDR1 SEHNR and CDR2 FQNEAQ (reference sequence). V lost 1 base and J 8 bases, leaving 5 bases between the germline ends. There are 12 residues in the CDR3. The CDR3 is CASSLEREKLFF. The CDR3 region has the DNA TGTGCCAGCAGCTTAGAGAGGGAAAAACTGTTTTTT.

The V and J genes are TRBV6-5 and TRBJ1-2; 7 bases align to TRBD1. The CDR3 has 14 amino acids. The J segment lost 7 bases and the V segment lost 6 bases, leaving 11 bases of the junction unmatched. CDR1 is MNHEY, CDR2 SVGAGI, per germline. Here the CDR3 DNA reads TGTGCCAGCAGAGGGGGAATACAGGGGTTTGGCTACACCTTC. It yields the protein CASRGGIQGFGYTF.

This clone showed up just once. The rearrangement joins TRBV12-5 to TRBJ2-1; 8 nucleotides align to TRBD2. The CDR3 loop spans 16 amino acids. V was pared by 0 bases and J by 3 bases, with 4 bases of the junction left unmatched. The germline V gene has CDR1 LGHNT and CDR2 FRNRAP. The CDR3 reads CASGLVLSGSYNEQFF. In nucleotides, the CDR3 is TGTGCTAGTGGTTTGGTACTCAGCGGGAGCTACAATGAGCAGTTCTTC.

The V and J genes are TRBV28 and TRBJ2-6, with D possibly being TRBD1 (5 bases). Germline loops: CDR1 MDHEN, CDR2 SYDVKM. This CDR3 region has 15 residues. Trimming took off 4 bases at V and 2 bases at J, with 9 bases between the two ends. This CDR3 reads CASSSAGTGANVLTF. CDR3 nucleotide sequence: TGTGCCAGCAGTTCCGCAGGGACTGGGGCCAACGTCCTGACTTTC.

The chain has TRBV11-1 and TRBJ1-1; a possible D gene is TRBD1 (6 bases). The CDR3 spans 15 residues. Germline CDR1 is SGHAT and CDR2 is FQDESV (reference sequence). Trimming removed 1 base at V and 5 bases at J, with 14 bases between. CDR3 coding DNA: TGTGCCAGCAGCTTAGGGGGGGCGCGGGATACTGAAGCTTTCTTT. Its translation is CASSLGGARDTEAFF. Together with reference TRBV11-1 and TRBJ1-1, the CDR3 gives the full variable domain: EAEVAQSPRYKITEKSQAVAFWCDPISGHATLYWYRQILGQGPELLVQFQDESVVDDSQLPKDRFSAERLKGVDSTLKIQPAELGDSAMYLCASSLGGARDTEAFFGQGTRLTVV.

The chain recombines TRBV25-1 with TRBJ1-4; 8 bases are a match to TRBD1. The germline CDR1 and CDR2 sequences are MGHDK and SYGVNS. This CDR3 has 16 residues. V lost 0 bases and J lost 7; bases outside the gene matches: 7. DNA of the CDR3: TGTGCCAGCAGTGAATACCTTCAGGGGGCAGGTGAAAAACTGTTTTTT. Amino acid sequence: CASSEYLQGAGEKLFF.

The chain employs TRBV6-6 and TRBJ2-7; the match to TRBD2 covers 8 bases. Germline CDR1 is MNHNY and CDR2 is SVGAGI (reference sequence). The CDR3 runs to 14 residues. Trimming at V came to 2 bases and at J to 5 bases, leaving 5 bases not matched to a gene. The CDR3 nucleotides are TGTGCCAGCAGTTACGGCGGGAGGAGTAACGAGCAGTACTTC. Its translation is CASSYGGRSNEQYF.

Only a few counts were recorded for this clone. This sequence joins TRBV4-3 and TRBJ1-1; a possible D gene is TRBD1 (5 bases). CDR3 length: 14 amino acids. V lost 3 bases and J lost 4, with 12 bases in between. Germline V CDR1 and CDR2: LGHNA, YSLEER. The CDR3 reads CASSQTVEGTEAFF. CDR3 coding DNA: TGCGCCAGCAGCCAGACAGTCGAGGGCACTGAAGCTTTCTTT.

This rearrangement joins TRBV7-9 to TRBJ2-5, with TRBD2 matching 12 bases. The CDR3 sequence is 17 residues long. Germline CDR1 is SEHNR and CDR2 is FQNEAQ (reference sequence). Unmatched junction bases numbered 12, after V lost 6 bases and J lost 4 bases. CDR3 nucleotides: TGTGCCAGCAGTACTCGGAAGGGGGGACTAGCGGGAGAGACCCAGTACTTC. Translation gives CASSTRKGGLAGETQYF.

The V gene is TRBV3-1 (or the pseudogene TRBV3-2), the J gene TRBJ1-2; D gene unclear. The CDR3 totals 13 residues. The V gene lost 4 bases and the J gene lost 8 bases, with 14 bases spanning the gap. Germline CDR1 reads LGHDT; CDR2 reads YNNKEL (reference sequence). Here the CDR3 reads CASSPDLVGGYTF. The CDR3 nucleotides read TGTGCCAGCAGCCCGGACCTTGTAGGGGGCTACACCTTC.

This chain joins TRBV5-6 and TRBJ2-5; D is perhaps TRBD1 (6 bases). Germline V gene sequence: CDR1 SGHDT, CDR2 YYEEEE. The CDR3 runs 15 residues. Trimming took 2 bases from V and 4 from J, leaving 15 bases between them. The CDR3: CASSFRDRTPETQYF. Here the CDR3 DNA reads TGTGCCAGCAGCTTCCGTGACAGGACCCCAGAGACCCAGTACTTC.